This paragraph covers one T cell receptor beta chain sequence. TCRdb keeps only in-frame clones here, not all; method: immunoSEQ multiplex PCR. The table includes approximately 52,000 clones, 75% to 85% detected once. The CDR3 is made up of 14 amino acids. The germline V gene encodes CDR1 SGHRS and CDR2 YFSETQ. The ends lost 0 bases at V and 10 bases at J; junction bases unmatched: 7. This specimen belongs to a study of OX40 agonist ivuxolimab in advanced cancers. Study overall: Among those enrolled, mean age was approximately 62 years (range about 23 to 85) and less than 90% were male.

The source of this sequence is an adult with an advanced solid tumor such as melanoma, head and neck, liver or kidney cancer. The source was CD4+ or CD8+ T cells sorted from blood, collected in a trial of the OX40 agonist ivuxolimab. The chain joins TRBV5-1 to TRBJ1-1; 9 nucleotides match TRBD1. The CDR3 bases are TGCGCCAGCAGCTTGGATGGGACAGGGTTGAGAGCTTTCTTT. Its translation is CASSLDGTGLRAFF.